Reported below is one TCR beta chain. Its antigen is as yet unknown. TCRdb's table, derived via immunoSEQ multiplex PCR, lists solely in-frame clones and lacks some. The repertoire holds approximately 130,000 clones, with approximately 94% as singletons. Trimming pared 5 bases from V and 4 bases from J, leaving 18 bases between. This CDR3 region has 15 residues. Germline values: CDR1 SGDLS, CDR2 YYNGEE. The data belong to a study of graft-versus-host responses after intestinal transplantation. Study-level information: Induction with anti-thymocyte globulin, then tacrolimus and steroids for around three years, was given to all recipients. Study observations and caveats: Graft-donor T cell macrochimerism coincided with high graft-versus-host to host-versus-graft clonal ratios in allografts.

This TCR was recovered from a human donor who received an intestinal transplant. The rearrangement uses TRBV9 and TRBJ2-5, with D perhaps assigned TRBD1 or TRBD2 (6 bases each). Sample: unstimulated CD4+ T cells sorted from spleen or lymph node cells, taken before intestinal transplant. CDR3 in DNA: TGTGCCAGCAGTCCCTCGGGGGCTTCCTTAGAGACCCAGTACTTC. It codes for CASSPSGASLETQYF. Combining the CDR3 with reference TRBV9 and TRBJ2-5 gives the whole variable domain DSGVTQTPKHLITATGQRVTLRCSPRSGDLSVYWYQQSLDQGLQFLIQYYNGEERAKGNILERFSAQQFPDLHSELNLSSLELGDSALYFCASSPSGASLETQYFGPGTRLLVL.